This T cell receptor (beta chain) was recovered during a study of T-cell memory formation after mild COVID-19. The study, taken as a whole, reports: Clonal second-wave expansions that peaked on day 37 had unconfirmed SARS-CoV-2 specificity.

The CDR3 is 18 residues long. With 1 base clipped from V and 4 bases from J, the junction kept 12 bases outside the gene matches. The germline gives CDR1 MGHRA, CDR2 YSYEKL. The TCR alpha and TCR beta cDNA libraries, bearing sample barcodes and UMIs, were generated by 5'RACE using constant-segment primers. TCRdb used MiXCR to reprocess the 5' RACE reads, holding one entry per CDR3 protein. The sample contains roughly 280,000 distinct CDR3 sequences, about 16% of which appear only once. Concerning this clonotype: Antigen specificity is unknown.

The chain uses TRBV4-1 and TRBJ2-1; 8 bases fit TRBD2. The sample was PBMCs or a T cell subset sorted from them (not recorded which). The clonotype was recovered from a man between 18 and 35 years old who had mild COVID-19 (a few samples of this study predate the infection). Cell type and time point are not known. CDR3 sequence reads: CASSQVKLLLAAYNEQFF. CDR3 DNA sequence: TGCGCCAGCAGCCAAGTGAAACTTTTACTAGCGGCGTACAATGAGCAGTTCTTC.